These 26 T cell receptor beta chains share one sample of origin, sequenced in a study of blood T cell repertoires in COVID-19. The repertoire was sequenced with immunoSEQ multiplex PCR; TCRdb's copy has only in-frame clones and lacks some. The sample holds approximately 120,000 clones; 75% to 90% are singletons and the top ten take around a sixth. Sequences were obtained from peripheral blood. All receptors come from an older woman with acute or convalescent COVID-19.

The CDR3 DNA follows: TGTGCCAGCAGCTGGGAGGGTCACAGCAATCAGCCCCAGCATTTT. Protein: CASSWEGHSNQPQHF. The rearrangement joins TRBV5-5 to TRBJ1-5, with D unresolved. This CDR3 has 15 residues. CDR1 and CDR2 from the germline V gene are SGHKS and YYEKEE (reference sequence). The ends were cut back, 3 bases at V and 1 base at J, with 11 bases in the middle.

This clone was seen once. The chain carries TRBV30 and TRBJ2-1, with a possible D match to TRBD1 (6 bases). The CDR3 runs 12 residues. Germline values: CDR1 GTSNPN, CDR2 SVGIG (reference sequence). V lost 5 bases to trimming and J lost 5 bases, with 10 bases between them. The DNA for the CDR3 is TGTGCCTGGGGGGGCAACAACAATGAGCAGTTCTTC. Its protein product is CAWGGNNNEQFF. Full variable domain (missing parts from reference TRBV30 and TRBJ2-1): SQTIHQWPATLVQPVGSPLSLECTVEGTSNPNLYWYRQAAGRGLQLLFYSVGIGQISSEVPQNLSASRPQDRQFILSSKKLLLSDSGFYLCAWGGNNNEQFFGPGTRLTVL.

This chain links TRBV27 with TRBJ1-1, with D possibly being TRBD1 (6 bases). V was pared by 3 bases and J by 3 bases, with 11 bases between. The CDR3 runs to 14 residues. The germline gives CDR1 MNHEY, CDR2 SMNVEV (reference sequence). The CDR3 region has the DNA TGTGCCAGCAGTTTGGGGGCTTACGACACTGAAGCTTTCTTT. It is translated as CASSLGAYDTEAFF.

The genes are TRBV3-1 (or the pseudogene TRBV3-2) and TRBJ1-4, with TRBD1 identical over 9 bases. Germline V gene lookup returns CDR1 LGHDT and CDR2 YNNKEL (reference sequence). This CDR3 has 14 amino acids. The V gene end was trimmed by 4 bases and the J gene end by 8 bases; junction bases not matched to a gene: 5. This CDR3 is CASSLGQGREKLFF. DNA for the CDR3: TGTGCCAGCAGCCTGGGACAGGGCCGAGAAAAACTGTTTTTT.

The V call is TRBV28, the J call TRBJ1-1, with D possibly matching TRBD1 (5 bases). The germline V gene encodes CDR1 MDHEN and CDR2 SYDVKM. The CDR3 is 12 amino acids. The V end was cut by 8 bases, the J end by 3 bases, with 10 bases between. This CDR3 reads CASSSGYTEAFF. The DNA of the CDR3 is TGTGCCAGCTCTTCAGGGTACACTGAAGCTTTCTTT.

The genes are TRBV7-8 and TRBJ2-5; no reliable D call. Germline V gene data show CDR1 as SGHVS and CDR2 as FQNEAQ. The CDR3 sequence is 14 residues long. V gave up 1 base and J gave up 0 bases, with 6 bases separating them. Written as DNA, the CDR3 is TGTGCCAGCAGCTTAGTGGAGTACCAAGAGACCCAGTACTTC. It yields the protein CASSLVEYQETQYF.

This clone was observed a handful of times. The genes are TRBV19 and TRBJ2-7; 8 bases are shared with TRBD2. Germline V gene sequence: CDR1 LNHDA, CDR2 SQIVND (reference sequence). The CDR3 runs 16 residues. The V and J ends lost 6 bases and 1 base, in that order; junction bases with no gene match: 11. As DNA, the CDR3 is TGTGCCAGTAGGGATAGCGGGGCTTCAGATTCCTACGAGCAGTACTTC. Translated: CASRDSGASDSYEQYF.

V usage is TRBV5-1 and J usage is TRBJ2-1; unclear D gene. V gave up 0 bases and J gave up 4 bases, with 8 bases separating them. CDR1 and CDR2 (germline): SGHRS, YFSETQ. The CDR3 extends over 14 amino acids. CDR3 sequence: CASSLDIQYNEQFF. The CDR3 DNA is TGCGCCAGCAGCTTGGATATTCAGTACAATGAGCAGTTCTTC.

CDR3 amino acids: CASSLRVLGGAHRNTGELFF. CDR3 DNA sequence: TGCGCCAGCAGCTTGAGGGTGCTGGGCGGGGCCCACCGGAACACCGGGGAGCTGTTTTTT. V is TRBV5-1 and J is TRBJ2-2; D is possibly TRBD2 (6 bases). The germline gives CDR1 SGHRS, CDR2 YFSETQ. The CDR3 has 20 residues. Trimming shortened V by 1 base and J by 1 base, and 23 bases separated the two germline ends. Variable domain in full (rest from reference TRBV5-1 and TRBJ2-2): KAGVTQTPRYLIKTRGQQVTLSCSPISGHRSVSWYQQTPGQGLQFLFEYFSETQRNKGNFPGRFSGRQFSNSRSEMNVSTLELGDSALYLCASSLRVLGGAHRNTGELFFGEGSRLTVL.

The CDR3 DNA is TGCGCCAGCAGGCGGGACCGGGACGGAAACACCATATATTTT. This translates into CASRRDRDGNTIYF. The genes are TRBV5-1 and TRBJ1-3; D perhaps matches TRBD1 (5 bases). The CDR3 sequence is 14 residues long. The V and J ends lost 5 bases and 4 bases respectively, with 13 bases between them. CDR1 is SGHRS, CDR2 YFSETQ, per germline.

This chain joins TRBV3-1 (or the pseudogene TRBV3-2) and TRBJ2-3, with D unclear. Germline-derived CDR1 and CDR2 are LGHDT and YNNKEL (reference sequence). The V end lost 3 bases, the J end lost 3 bases, and 7 bases lay between the germline ends. The CDR3 is 13 amino acids. DNA of the CDR3: TGTGCCAGCAGCCACGTCCCGACAGATACGCAGTATTTT. Residues: CASSHVPTDTQYF.

V gene TRBV12-5 combines with J gene TRBJ1-3; 8 positions agree with TRBD1. Germline V CDR1 and CDR2: LGHNT, FRNRAP. The CDR3 consists of 15 residues. Germline trimming cut 6 bases from V and 2 bases from J; bases unmatched to any gene: 6. The CDR3 DNA is TGTGCTAGTGGCAGGGGGCCTGGGACTGGAAACACCATATATTTT. It yields the protein CASGRGPGTGNTIYF.

Only one count was recorded for this clone. This sequence joins TRBV19 and TRBJ2-2; D possibly corresponds to TRBD2 (5 bases). CDR1 and CDR2 from the germline V gene are LNHDA and SQIVND (reference sequence). There are 15 residues in the CDR3. Trimming left V 2 bases short and J 1 base short, with 8 bases between. The CDR3 region has the DNA TGTGCCAGTAGTATAACTAGGCAGAACACCGGGGAGCTGTTTTTT. Amino acids: CASSITRQNTGELFF.

The chain is built from TRBV28 and TRBJ2-3; TRBD1 aligns across 7 bases. This CDR3 has 15 amino acids. Trimming removed 0 bases from V and 2 bases from J; junction bases left unmatched: 2. Germline-derived CDR1 and CDR2 are MDHEN and SYDVKM. The CDR3 DNA follows: TGTGCCAGCAGTTTATGGGGACAGACCACAGATACGCAGTATTTT. Its translation: CASSLWGQTTDTQYF.

This chain links TRBV7-9 with TRBJ1-2, with 7 positions matching TRBD1. The germline gives CDR1 SEHNR, CDR2 FQNEAQ (reference sequence). The CDR3 sequence is 16 residues long. J was trimmed by 0 bases and V by 6 bases; bases with no gene match: 10. CDR3 sequence reads: CASSQPVQGANYGYTF. CDR3 nucleotide sequence: TGTGCCAGCAGTCAACCGGTCCAGGGGGCTAACTATGGCTACACCTTC. Variable domain in full (rest from reference TRBV7-9 and TRBJ1-2): DTGVSQNPRHKITKRGQNVTFRCDPISEHNRLYWYRQTLGQGPEFLTYFQNEAQLEKSRLLSDRFSAERPKGSFSTLEIQRTEQGDSAMYLCASSQPVQGANYGYTFGSGTRLTVV.

The rearrangement links TRBV28 to TRBJ2-7; no clear D gene. Germline V gives CDR1 MDHEN, CDR2 SYDVKM. There are 13 residues in the CDR3. With 2 bases removed from V and 6 bases from J, the gap between germline ends came to 11 bases. The CDR3: CASSLVHTGEQYF. The CDR3 nucleotides are TGTGCCAGCAGTTTAGTCCATACTGGCGAGCAGTACTTC.

CDR3 in amino acids: CASTEGGRQAEQYF. The DNA of the CDR3 is TGTGCCAGCACCGAAGGGGGCAGGCAGGCCGAGCAGTACTTC. The J gene is TRBJ2-7, the V gene TRBV28; 7 bases match TRBD1. Germline V lookup: CDR1 MDHEN, CDR2 SYDVKM. The CDR3 extends over 14 amino acids. Trimming removed 7 bases from V and 6 bases from J; junction bases left unmatched: 12.

This rearrangement joins TRBV30 to TRBJ2-1; 7 bases align to TRBD2. Germline V gene sequence: CDR1 GTSNPN, CDR2 SVGIG (reference sequence). Trimming removed 7 bases from V and 4 bases from J; junction bases left unmatched: 7. The CDR3 extends over 13 amino acids. CDR3 protein: CAFSSGSYNEQFF. The DNA of the CDR3 is TGTGCCTTTTCTAGCGGATCGTACAATGAGCAGTTCTTC.

V usage is TRBV6-6 and J usage is TRBJ2-7; a weak D match, TRBD1 (5 bases). V was shortened by 6 bases and J by 3 bases, with 15 bases between the two germline ends. Looked up from germline, CDR1 is MNHNY and CDR2 is SVGAGI (reference sequence). The CDR3 contains 14 residues. This chain's CDR3 is CASRKQEYSYEQYF. The CDR3 nucleotides are TGTGCCAGCAGGAAACAGGAATACAGCTACGAGCAGTACTTC.

The chain carries TRBV6-5 and TRBJ1-2; 7 nucleotides agree with TRBD1. Per germline, CDR1 MNHEY and CDR2 SVGAGI. J lost 0 bases, V lost 2 bases, and 0 bases had no gene match. The CDR3 covers 14 residues. The CDR3: CASSYGQANYGYTF. The DNA for the CDR3 is TGTGCCAGCAGTTACGGACAGGCTAACTATGGCTACACCTTC.

This chain uses TRBV3-1 (or the pseudogene TRBV3-2) with TRBJ2-3; TRBD2 is a possible D gene (5 bases). V was shortened by 1 base and J by 1 base, with 9 bases between the two germline ends. The CDR3 contains 15 residues. Germline CDR1 and CDR2: LGHDT and YNNKEL (reference sequence). The CDR3, as DNA: TGTGCCAGCAGCCAAGTAGGACTCGGCACAGATACGCAGTATTTT. Its protein product is CASSQVGLGTDTQYF.

This clone has only one observation. The CDR3 loop reads CASSESSRNTEAFF. The CDR3 nucleotides are TGCGCCAGCAGTGAGTCGTCGCGGAACACTGAAGCTTTCTTT. V and J are TRBV10-1 and TRBJ1-1; D gene unclear. Trimming shortened V by 0 bases and J by 1 base, and 6 bases separated the two germline ends. CDR1 WNHNN and CDR2 SYGVQD come from the germline V gene (reference sequence). CDR3 size: 14 residues.

The chain carries TRBV5-1 and TRBJ2-3; no definite D call. The CDR3 spans 13 residues. Germline CDR1 is SGHRS and CDR2 is YFSETQ. V dropped 0 bases and J dropped 5 bases, with 7 bases sitting between them. DNA of the CDR3: TGCGCCAGCAGCTTGGCTACCGTAGATACGCAGTATTTT. Residues: CASSLATVDTQYF.

The chain uses TRBV11-3 and TRBJ2-3; D remains unclear. The CDR3 sequence is 15 residues long. V lost 1 base, J lost 5 bases, and 13 bases lay in between. Germline lookup yields CDR1 SGHNT and CDR2 YENEEA. The CDR3 sequence is CASSLGANLGDTQYF. The CDR3, as DNA: TGTGCCAGCAGCTTAGGAGCGAACCTGGGAGATACGCAGTATTTT.

The CDR3 reads CASSERTGTFNSPLHF. CDR3 nucleotides: TGCGCCAGCAGTGAGAGAACAGGGACATTTAATTCACCCCTCCACTTT. This chain uses TRBV10-2 with TRBJ1-6; D might be TRBD1 (6 bases). Germline CDR1 and CDR2: WSHSY and SAAADI. V was trimmed by 2 bases and J by 6 bases, leaving 14 bases between them. The CDR3 runs to 16 residues.

The rearrangement links TRBV2 to TRBJ1-6; TRBD1 matches 7 bases. This CDR3 contains 14 residues. Trimming removed 6 bases from V and 5 bases from J; junction bases left unmatched: 4. Germline loops: CDR1 SNHLY, CDR2 FYNNEI. The CDR3 is CASREGQNNSPLHF. The CDR3 DNA is TGTGCCAGCAGGGAGGGACAGAATAATTCACCCCTCCACTTT.